This entry is about one T cell receptor (beta chain). Its antigen remains unknown. The PCR was carried out with 60 Vbeta primers and 13 Jbeta primers. Sequenced by immunoSEQ multiplex PCR; TCRdb stores in-frame clones only, minus some. The data hold approximately 150,000 clones, with approximately 75% observed a single time. The data were taken from a study of cytomegalovirus exposure and HLA in healthy donors. Overall study: Approximately 180 million T cells yielded 100 million to 130 million unique TCR beta sequences, as an earlier analysis found. Study-level points and caveats: Most TCR beta V segments were productive about 90% or about 30% of the time in an earlier analysis. What TCR beta sequences reportedly achieved was accurate prediction of HLA-A and HLA-B alleles in most subjects. Cytomegalovirus-associated TCR beta chains were listed, numbering some 170.

This TCR derives from a man aged 30-40 years in good health and CMV-seropositive. Sequencing was performed on PBMCs.

This CDR3 reads CSVEGTSAYEQYF. CDR3 bases: TGCAGCGTTGAAGGGACTAGCGCCTACGAGCAGTACTTC. V and J are TRBV29-1 and TRBJ2-7; TRBD2 matches at 9 bases. The germline V gene encodes CDR1 SQVTM and CDR2 ANQGSEA. Trimming took 1 base from V and 2 from J; bases not matched to a gene: 0. CDR3 size: 13 residues.